What follows describes a single TCR beta chain. Sample donors were healthy Caucasian individuals that came from Russia, aged roughly 6 to 100. CDR1 and CDR2 from the germline V gene are MNHNS and SASEGT. This CDR3 is 15 amino acids long. The data derive from a study of blood T cells in healthy people across ages. Primed by a sample-barcoded 5' primer and a J-beta primer mix, a second PCR proceeded for 7 to 11 cycles. Each sample yielded at least 2.5 million CDR3-containing paired-end reads. TCRdb re-analysed the 5' RACE reads in MiXCR, keeping a single row per CDR3 protein. The sample holds around 800,000 distinct CDR3 sequences, more than 25% seen once. This sample was also put to use in a study of T cells of mothers and their children. As that report states: Each child gave 2.5 million to 3.5 million TCR beta CDR3 reads (each mother, over 9 million). It was related mother-child pairs that showed slightly higher overlap than unrelated pairs, without reaching significance.

This receptor was identified in a boy between 10 and 17 years old in good health. Sequenced: blood. The rearrangement joins TRBV6-1 to TRBJ2-1; D possibly uses TRBD1 or TRBD2 (6 bases each). The assigned J gene may be wrong: the sequence end matches TRBJ2-5 better. DNA of the CDR3: TGTGCCAGCGAGGGGGGCGGACTTCTCCAAGAGACCCAGTACTTC. It translates to CASEGGGLLQETQYF.